The entry below gives a single TCR beta chain sequence along with its context. The antigen is not known. These data are taken from a study of T cell responses to AZD1222 COVID-19 vaccine. About the study: The study pooled second doses at about 4 or about 12 weeks. The study, taken as a whole, reports: Only a handful of AZD1222 recipients, more than 5 in all, had baseline seropositivity. Spike regions recognized by vaccine-associated CD4 TCRs spanned the protein, led by 160-218 and 743-854. Spike-specific TCR breadth and depth both grew after two AZD1222 doses.

Germline CDR1 and CDR2: SGHTA and FQGNSA. V trimming: 3 bases; J trimming: 6 bases; junction bases outside the gene matches: 9. This CDR3 contains 16 residues. Generated by immunoSEQ multiplex PCR, the TCRdb table keeps only in-frame clones and is missing some. In the table there are 95,000 to 130,000 clones, about 88% of which are singletons. V and J are TRBV7-2 and TRBJ2-1, with TRBD2 matching 9 bases. The input for sequencing was peripheral blood, taken on day 0 of AZD1222 vaccination. The TCR originated in an adult in good health. The chain's CDR3 is CASSFMGLAGANEQFF. DNA for the CDR3: TGTGCCAGCAGCTTTATGGGACTAGCAGGAGCCAATGAGCAGTTCTTC.